Following are 16 T cell receptor beta chains from one sample sequenced in a study of tumor-infiltrating lymphocytes in glioblastoma multiforme. TCR beta libraries were built from RNA through three nested multiplex PCR rounds using modified ARM-PCR. Using its own MiXCR run on the multiplex PCR reads, TCRdb lists one record per CDR3 protein. The sample lists approximately 13,000 distinct CDR3 sequences, about 66% occurring once. Specimen: brain tumor tissue. These receptors were collected from a male donor with glioblastoma.

This clonotype showed up many times. The chain combines TRBV5-1 with TRBJ2-7; 11 nucleotides match TRBD1. The length of the CDR3 is 14 residues. V lost 7 bases and J lost 6; bases outside the gene matches: 9. From germline, CDR1 is SGHRS and CDR2 YFSETQ. Written as DNA, the CDR3 is TGCGCCAGCGGCCCAGGACAGGGGGCGGGCGAGCAGTACTTC. Amino acid sequence: CASGPGQGAGEQYF.

The chain employs TRBV11-3 and TRBJ2-1; tentatively, D is TRBD1 (7 bases). V was cut by 5 bases and J by 2 bases, with 19 bases left in between. The CDR3 sequence is 17 residues long. CDR1 is SGHNT and CDR2 is YENEEA in the germline V gene. The CDR3 DNA is TGTGCCAGCAGCCGGAGGGACAGCCCATTGACCTACAATGAGCAGTTCTTC. Its protein is CASSRRDSPLTYNEQFF.

This clonotype was counted only a few times. This chain joins TRBV29-1 and TRBJ2-1; possibly TRBD2 for D (5 bases). Germline-derived CDR1 and CDR2 are SQVTM and ANQGSEA. The CDR3 runs 16 residues. The V gene lost 0 bases and the J gene lost 2 bases, with 14 bases spanning the gap. In DNA, the CDR3 is TGCAGCGTTGAAGATCCGGGGAAGGCCACCTACAATGAGCAGTTCTTC. Translated, it gives CSVEDPGKATYNEQFF.

V and J are TRBV29-1 and TRBJ2-7; D may be TRBD1 (5 bases). V dropped 0 bases and J dropped 5 bases, with 8 bases sitting between them. Germline assignment: CDR1 SQVTM and CDR2 ANQGSEA. CDR3 size: 12 residues. CDR3 amino acids: CSVEDRADEQYF. The CDR3 nucleotides are TGCAGCGTTGAAGACAGGGCCGACGAGCAGTACTTC.

The chain carries TRBV11-2 and TRBJ2-1; D is undetermined. The ends were cut back, 11 bases at V and 7 bases at J, with 18 bases in the middle. CDR1 and CDR2 (germline): SGHAT, FQNNGV. CDR3 length equals 13 residues. In nucleotides, the CDR3 is TGTGCCCGCAACCTAGATAGTGGGAATGAGCAGTTCTTC. Translated, it gives CARNLDSGNEQFF.

Relative to its sample, this clonotype is medium-sized. The chain is built from TRBV4-1 and TRBJ2-1, with 7 bases that match TRBD2. This CDR3 comprises 16 residues. Germline V gene sequence: CDR1 MGHRA, CDR2 YSYEKL. Germline trimming cut 3 bases from V and 5 bases from J; bases unmatched to any gene: 10. CDR3 protein: CASSHPSAGAHNEQFF. Here the CDR3 DNA reads TGCGCCAGCAGCCACCCCTCGGCGGGAGCCCACAATGAGCAGTTCTTC.

V usage is TRBV11-2 and J usage is TRBJ2-7; the D gene could be TRBD1 or TRBD2 (6 bases each). Germline CDR1 is SGHAT and CDR2 is FQNNGV. Trimming took off 4 bases at V and 0 bases at J, with 16 bases between the two ends. This CDR3 spans 16 amino acids. The CDR3 spells CASSSFGGQYSYEQYF. CDR3 bases: TGTGCCAGCAGCTCTTTCGGGGGCCAATACTCCTACGAGCAGTACTTC.

By its share, this clonotype is large. The rearrangement links TRBV4-2 to TRBJ2-3, with 9 positions matching TRBD2. This CDR3 contains 17 residues. Germline values: CDR1 LGHNA, CDR2 YNFKEQ. After removal of 0 bases from V and 2 bases from J, the junction contained 6 bases not matched to a gene. In DNA, the CDR3 is TGTGCCAGCAGCCAAGAGTGGGCTAGCGGGACCACAGATACGCAGTATTTT. Amino acids: CASSQEWASGTTDTQYF.

This sequence joins TRBV11-1 and TRBJ2-1, with TRBD2 identical over 12 bases. The CDR3 has 12 amino acids. Trimming cost V 10 bases and J 6 bases; bases outside gene matches: 1. Germline V CDR1 and CDR2: SGHAT, FQDESV (reference sequence). CDR3 coding DNA: TGTGCCATACTAGCGGGAGGCAATGAGCAGTTCTTC. It is translated as CAILAGGNEQFF.

The chain couples TRBV5-1 to TRBJ2-2, with TRBD1 as a possible D gene (6 bases). The ends were cut back, 0 bases at V and 5 bases at J, with 11 bases in the middle. This CDR3 is built from 15 residues. Germline V gene lookup returns CDR1 SGHRS and CDR2 YFSETQ. The CDR3 DNA reads as TGCGCCAGCAGCTTGGATGCCAGGGGTACCGGGGAGCTGTTTTTT. Protein: CASSLDARGTGELFF.

This chain joins TRBV11-2 and TRBJ2-5, with 7 bases matching TRBD1. This CDR3 has 14 residues. J was trimmed by 2 bases and V by 7 bases; bases with no gene match: 7. From germline, CDR1 is SGHAT and CDR2 FQNNGV. The CDR3 bases are TGTGCCAGCACTTATCGGGACAGACAAGAGACCCAGTACTTC. Amino acids: CASTYRDRQETQYF.

With regard to this clonotype: The junction departs from the called germline gene at one end, perhaps through a read error. The chain joins TRBV6-2 or TRBV6-3 to TRBJ1-2; no clear D gene. The germline gives CDR1 MNHEY, CDR2 SVGEGT. This CDR3 comprises 12 residues. The CDR3: CASNYGIYGYIF. As DNA, the CDR3 is TGTGCCAGCAATTACGGGATCTATGGCTACATCTTC.

Of note for this clonotype: This CDR3 fails to terminate in the conserved phenylalanine or tryptophan, so it likely reflects a read error. The chain has TRBV6-6 and TRBJ2-5, with D perhaps matching TRBD1 or TRBD2 (5 bases each). The ends were cut back, 11 bases at V and 3 bases at J, with 25 bases in the middle. The CDR3 contains 16 residues. CDR1 and CDR2 (germline): MNHNY, SVGAGI (reference sequence). This CDR3 reads CAGTYGIGRGEETQYL. The CDR3 DNA reads as TGTGCCGGCACCTACGGTATTGGTAGGGGAGAAGAGACCCAGTACCTC.

The V call is TRBV6-4, the J call TRBJ2-6, with 7 nucleotides matching TRBD1. The V gene's germline CDR1 is MRHNA and CDR2 SNTAGT. J was trimmed by 0 bases and V by 0 bases; bases with no gene match: 2. The CDR3 has 17 residues. CDR3 region: CASSDSAGGSGANVLTF. In DNA form, the CDR3 reads TGTGCCAGCAGTGACTCGGCAGGGGGCTCTGGGGCCAACGTCCTGACTTTC.

The gene calls are TRBV11-3 and TRBJ2-5; D remains ambiguous. V was cut by 8 bases and J by 2 bases, with 12 bases left in between. Germline CDR1 reads SGHNT; CDR2 reads YENEEA. The CDR3 runs to 13 residues. The CDR3 sequence is CASAFAGQETQYF. CDR3 nucleotide sequence: TGTGCCAGCGCATTCGCAGGTCAAGAGACCCAGTACTTC.

In its sample, this clonotype ranks as large (0.1 to 1%). J is TRBJ2-3 and V is TRBV12-3 or TRBV12-4; no firm D call. Trimming left V 3 bases short and J 2 bases short, with 3 bases between. The CDR3 contains 12 residues. CDR3 in DNA: TGTGCCAGCAGTTTGGCCACAGATACGCAGTATTTT. Its protein is CASSLATDTQYF.